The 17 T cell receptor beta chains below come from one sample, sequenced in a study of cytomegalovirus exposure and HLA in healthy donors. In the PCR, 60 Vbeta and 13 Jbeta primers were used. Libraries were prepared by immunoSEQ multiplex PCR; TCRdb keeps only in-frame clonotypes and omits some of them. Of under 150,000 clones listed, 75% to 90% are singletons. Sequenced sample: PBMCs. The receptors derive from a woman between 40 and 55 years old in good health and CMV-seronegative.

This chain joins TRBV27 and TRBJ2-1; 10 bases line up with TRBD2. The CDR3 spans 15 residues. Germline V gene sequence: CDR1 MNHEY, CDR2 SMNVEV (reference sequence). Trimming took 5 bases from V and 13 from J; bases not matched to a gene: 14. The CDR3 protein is CASSNAALSGGTQFF. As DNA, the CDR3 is TGTGCCAGCAGTAACGCCGCCCTTAGCGGGGGGACACAGTTCTTC.

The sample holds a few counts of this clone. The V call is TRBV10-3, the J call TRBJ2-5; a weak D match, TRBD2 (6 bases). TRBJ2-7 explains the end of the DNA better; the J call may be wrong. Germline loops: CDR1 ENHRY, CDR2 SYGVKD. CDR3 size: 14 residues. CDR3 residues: CAISGGTPGFEQYF. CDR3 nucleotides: TGTGCCATCAGTGGGGGGACTCCCGGGTTCGAGCAGTACTTC.

The CDR3 DNA is TGTGCCAGCCTCGAGGGGAACACTGAAGCTTTCTTT. Translated: CASLEGNTEAFF. The rearrangement uses TRBV6-6 and TRBJ1-1; D unresolved. The CDR3 length is 12 residues. The V gene lost 8 bases and the J gene lost 1 base, with 8 bases spanning the gap. Germline CDR1 and CDR2: MNHNY and SVGAGI (reference sequence).

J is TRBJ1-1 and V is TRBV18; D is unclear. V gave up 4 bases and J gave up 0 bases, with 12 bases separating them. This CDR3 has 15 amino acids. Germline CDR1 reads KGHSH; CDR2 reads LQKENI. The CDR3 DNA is TGTGCCAGCTCACTTGGCATGGTCCTGAACACTGAAGCTTTCTTT. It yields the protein CASSLGMVLNTEAFF.

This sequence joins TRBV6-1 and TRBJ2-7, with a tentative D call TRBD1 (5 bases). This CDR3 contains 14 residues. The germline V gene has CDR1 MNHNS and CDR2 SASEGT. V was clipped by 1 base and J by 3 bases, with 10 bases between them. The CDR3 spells CASSEGQFVYEQYF. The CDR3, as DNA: TGTGCCAGCAGTGAAGGACAGTTTGTCTACGAGCAGTACTTC.

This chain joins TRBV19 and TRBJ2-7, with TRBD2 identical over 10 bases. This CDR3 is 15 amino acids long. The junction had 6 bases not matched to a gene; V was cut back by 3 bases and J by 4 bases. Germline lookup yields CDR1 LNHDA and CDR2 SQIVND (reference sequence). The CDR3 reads CASSMSSGGIYEQYF. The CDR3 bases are TGTGCCAGTAGTATGTCTAGCGGGGGAATATACGAGCAGTACTTC.

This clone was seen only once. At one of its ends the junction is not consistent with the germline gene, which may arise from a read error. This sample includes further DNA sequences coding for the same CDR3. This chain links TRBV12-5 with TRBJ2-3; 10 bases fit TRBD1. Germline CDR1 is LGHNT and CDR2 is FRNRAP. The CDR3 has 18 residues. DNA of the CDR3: TGTGCTAGTGGTCTGGTAGTGGACAGGGGGTTTAGCACAGATACGCAGTATTTT. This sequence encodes CASGLVVDRGFSTDTQYF.

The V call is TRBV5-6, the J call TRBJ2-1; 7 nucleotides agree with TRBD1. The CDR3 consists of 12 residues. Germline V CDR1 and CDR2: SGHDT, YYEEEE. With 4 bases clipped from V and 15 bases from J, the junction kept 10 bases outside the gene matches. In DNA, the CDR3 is TGTGCCAGCAGCGAATACGACAGGGTTCGGTTCTTC. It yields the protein CASSEYDRVRFF.

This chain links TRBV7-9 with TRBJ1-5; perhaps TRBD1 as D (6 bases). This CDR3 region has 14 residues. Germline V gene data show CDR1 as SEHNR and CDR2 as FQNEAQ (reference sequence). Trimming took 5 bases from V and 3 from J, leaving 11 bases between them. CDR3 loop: CASSQGQYNQPQHF. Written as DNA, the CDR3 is TGTGCCAGCAGCCAAGGACAGTACAATCAGCCCCAGCATTTT. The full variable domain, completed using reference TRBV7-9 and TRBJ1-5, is DTGVSQNPRHKITKRGQNVTFRCDPISEHNRLYWYRQTLGQGPEFLTYFQNEAQLEKSRLLSDRFSAERPKGSFSTLEIQRTEQGDSAMYLCASSQGQYNQPQHFGDGTRLSIL.

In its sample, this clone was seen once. The CDR3 DNA is TGTGCCAGCAGCTTTAGAAGGGGGCGGCGAGAGACCCAGTACTTC. Translation: CASSFRRGRRETQYF. The genes are TRBV7-2 and TRBJ2-5; 7 positions match TRBD1. V was pared by 3 bases and J by 4 bases, with 8 bases of the junction left unmatched. Germline CDR1 SGHTA, CDR2 FQGNSA. The CDR3 spans 15 residues.

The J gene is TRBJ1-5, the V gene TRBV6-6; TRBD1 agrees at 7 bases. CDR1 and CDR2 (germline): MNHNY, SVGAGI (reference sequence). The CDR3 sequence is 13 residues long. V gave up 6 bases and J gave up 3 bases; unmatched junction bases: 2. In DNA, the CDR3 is TGTGCCAGCAGCGACAGGGCCAATCAGCCCCAGCATTTT. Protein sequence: CASSDRANQPQHF.

The CDR3 bases are TGTGCCAGCAGCTTAAAGACTAGTGGCGAGCAGTACTTC. Translating gives CASSLKTSGEQYF. The rearrangement links TRBV7-9 to TRBJ2-7, with D possibly TRBD2 on 6 matching bases. The V gene lost 2 bases and the J gene lost 6 bases, with 11 bases spanning the gap. Germline assignment: CDR1 SEHNR and CDR2 FQNEAQ (reference sequence). The CDR3 runs to 13 residues.

CDR3 in DNA: TGTGCCAGCAGACCAGAGGGACAGGGGGCAGCAACTAATGAAAAACTGTTTTTT. It encodes CASRPEGQGAATNEKLFF. This chain uses TRBV11-3 with TRBJ1-4; 12 bases agree with TRBD1. Germline CDR1 and CDR2: SGHNT and YENEEA. The V and J ends lost 6 bases and 0 bases, in that order; junction bases with no gene match: 8. The CDR3 length is 18 residues. The complete variable domain, with remaining parts taken from reference TRBV11-3 and TRBJ1-4, reads EAGVVQSPRYKIIEKKQPVAFWCNPISGHNTLYWYLQNLGQGPELLIRYENEEAVDDSQLPKDRFSAERLKGVDSTLKIQPAELGDSAVYLCASRPEGQGAATNEKLFFGSGTQLSVL.

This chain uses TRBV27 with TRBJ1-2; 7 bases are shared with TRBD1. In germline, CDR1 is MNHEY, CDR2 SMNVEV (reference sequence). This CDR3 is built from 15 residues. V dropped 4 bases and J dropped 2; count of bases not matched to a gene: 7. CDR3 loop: CASSYLDRVNYGYTF. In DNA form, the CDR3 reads TGTGCCAGCAGTTACCTAGACAGGGTGAACTATGGCTACACCTTC.

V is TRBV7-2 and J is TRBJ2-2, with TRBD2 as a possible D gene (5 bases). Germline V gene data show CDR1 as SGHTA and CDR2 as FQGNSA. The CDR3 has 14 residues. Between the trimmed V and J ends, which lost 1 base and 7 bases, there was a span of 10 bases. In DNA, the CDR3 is TGTGCCAGCAGCTTAGGCCTAGCTAACGGGGAGCTGTTTTTT. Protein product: CASSLGLANGELFF.

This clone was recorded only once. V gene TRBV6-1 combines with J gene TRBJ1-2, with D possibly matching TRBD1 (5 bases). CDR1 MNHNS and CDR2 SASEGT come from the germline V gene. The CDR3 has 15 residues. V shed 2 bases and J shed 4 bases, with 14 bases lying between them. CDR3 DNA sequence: TGTGCCAGCAGTGAAAAGGGGATCGAGTCCTATGGCTACACCTTC. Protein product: CASSEKGIESYGYTF.

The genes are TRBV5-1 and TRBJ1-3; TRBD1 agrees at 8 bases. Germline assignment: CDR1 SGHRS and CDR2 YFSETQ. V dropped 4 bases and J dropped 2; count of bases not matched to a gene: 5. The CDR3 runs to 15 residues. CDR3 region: CASSGQGSTGNTIYF. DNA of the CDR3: TGCGCCAGCAGCGGACAGGGATCGACTGGAAACACCATATATTTT. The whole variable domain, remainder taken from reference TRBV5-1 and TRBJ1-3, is KAGVTQTPRYLIKTRGQQVTLSCSPISGHRSVSWYQQTPGQGLQFLFEYFSETQRNKGNFPGRFSGRQFSNSRSEMNVSTLELGDSALYLCASSGQGSTGNTIYFGEGSWLTVV.